Described below is a single T cell receptor beta chain sequence and its context. What it binds is not known. The V and J ends lost 2 bases and 0 bases respectively, with 8 bases between them. The length of the CDR3 is 14 residues. The germline CDR1 and CDR2 sequences are SGHRS and YFSETQ. Unique molecular identifier tags were affixed to discrete cDNA molecules. Each CDR3 protein gets one entry after TCRdb re-called the 5' RACE reads with MiXCR. The sample records fewer than 65,000 distinct CDR3 sequences, roughly a tenth being singletons. These data belong to a study of early T cells in non-severe SARS-CoV-2 infection. The overall study: Whole-blood bulk RNA, unsorted, was sequenced, and chains were unpaired.

Broader study findings: Private and CD4 specificities were missed by VDJdb matching, skewed to anti-spike CD8.

The J gene is TRBJ1-2, the V gene TRBV5-1; D unresolved. The sample consisted of whole blood. The sequence came from an adult who was a healthcare worker with PCR-confirmed SARS-CoV-2 infection or an uninfected control (not recorded which). CDR3 in amino acids: CASSLQHTNYGYTF. CDR3 DNA sequence: TGCGCCAGCAGCTTACAGCACACTAACTATGGCTACACCTTC.